These 14 T cell receptor beta chains share one sample of origin, sequenced in a study of blood T cell repertoires in COVID-19. Measured with immunoSEQ multiplex PCR; TCRdb has only the in-frame clones, and not every one. The sample yields 90,000 to 140,000 clones, around 74% seen once. Material: peripheral blood. The receptors were sampled from a woman in her 70s with acute or convalescent COVID-19.

This chain uses TRBV7-6 with TRBJ2-1, with 9 bases lining up with TRBD1. The CDR3 covers 16 residues. CDR1 and CDR2 (germline): SGHVS, FNYEAQ. Trimming took 1 base from V and 3 from J; bases not matched to a gene: 4. The CDR3 sequence is CASSLDPGQGYNEQFF. The CDR3 nucleotides read TGTGCCAGCAGCTTAGATCCGGGACAGGGCTACAATGAGCAGTTCTTC.

Written as DNA, the CDR3 is TGCGCCAGCAGTGAACCGGGACAGGGTCCACCCCTCCACTTT. Protein: CASSEPGQGPPLHF. The chain uses TRBV10-2 and TRBJ1-6; the match to TRBD1 covers 9 bases. This CDR3 has 14 amino acids. Germline V lookup: CDR1 WSHSY, CDR2 SAAADI. The V and J ends lost 3 bases and 11 bases, in that order; junction bases with no gene match: 5.

This clone showed up many times. V is TRBV7-9 and J is TRBJ2-7, with 9 bases identical to TRBD1. The CDR3 totals 16 residues. Germline values: CDR1 SEHNR, CDR2 FQNEAQ (reference sequence). The V gene end was trimmed by 5 bases and the J gene end by 3 bases; junction bases not matched to a gene: 11. This CDR3 is CASSHRDREKGYEQYF. The CDR3 DNA sequence: TGTGCCAGCAGCCACCGGGACAGGGAGAAGGGCTACGAGCAGTACTTC.

V and J are TRBV5-1 and TRBJ1-1; a weak D match, TRBD1 (5 bases). The V and J ends lost 5 bases and 1 base respectively, with 15 bases between them. This CDR3 has 15 amino acids. Germline loops: CDR1 SGHRS, CDR2 YFSETQ. CDR3 DNA: TGCGCCAGCAGTTCCACTACGACAGAGAACACTGAAGCTTTCTTT. Translation gives CASSSTTTENTEAFF. Using reference TRBV5-1 and TRBJ1-1 for the parts outside the CDR3, the full variable domain is KAGVTQTPRYLIKTRGQQVTLSCSPISGHRSVSWYQQTPGQGLQFLFEYFSETQRNKGNFPGRFSGRQFSNSRSEMNVSTLELGDSALYLCASSSTTTENTEAFFGQGTRLTVV.

The rearrangement uses TRBV4-3 and TRBJ2-1; D is unresolved. Germline CDR1 LGHNA, CDR2 YSLEER. The CDR3 is 13 residues long. V was pared by 0 bases and J by 7 bases, with 7 bases between. CDR3 DNA: TGCGCCAGCAGCCAAGAGGTGAGAAATGAGCAGTTCTTC. Translating it yields CASSQEVRNEQFF.

This clone was counted a few times. This CDR3 is CASSFADRNTEAFF. CDR3 nucleotides: TGTGCCAGCAGCTTTGCGGACAGGAACACTGAAGCTTTCTTT. V is TRBV9 and J is TRBJ1-1; D possibly corresponds to TRBD1 (6 bases). From germline, CDR1 is SGDLS and CDR2 YYNGEE. The CDR3 consists of 14 residues. Trimming removed 4 bases from V and 1 base from J, with 11 bases in between.

This clone was recorded once. The sample holds other DNA sequences that translate to the same CDR3. This chain connects TRBV18 to TRBJ2-7, with D possibly being TRBD1 (6 bases). V lost 3 bases and J lost 0, with 9 bases in between. The germline V gene has CDR1 KGHSH and CDR2 LQKENI. The CDR3 consists of 14 residues. CDR3 nucleotide sequence: TGTGCCAGCTCACCCTCGACAGGCTCCTACGAGCAGTACTTC. Its protein product is CASSPSTGSYEQYF.

The CDR3 DNA reads TGTGCCAGTAGTAATAGACTAGCGGGGGTATCCGGGCCCGGGGAGCTGTTTTTT. Translation: CASSNRLAGVSGPGELFF. The V call is TRBV19, the J call TRBJ2-2, with 12 bases aligning to TRBD2. The CDR3 has 18 residues. The germline gives CDR1 LNHDA, CDR2 SQIVND (reference sequence). Unmatched junction bases numbered 12, after V lost 4 bases and J lost 6 bases.

The chain carries TRBV18 and TRBJ2-7; 12 nucleotides agree with TRBD1. CDR3 length: 15 amino acids. Germline V gives CDR1 KGHSH, CDR2 LQKENI. V trimming: 5 bases; J trimming: 4 bases; junction bases outside the gene matches: 6. The CDR3 protein is CASSSRDRGQYEQYF. The CDR3 nucleotides read TGTGCCAGCTCATCTCGGGACAGGGGGCAGTACGAGCAGTACTTC.

The chain recombines TRBV30 with TRBJ1-1; D is uncertain. Germline V gives CDR1 GTSNPN, CDR2 SVGIG (reference sequence). V lost 0 bases and J 5 bases, leaving 10 bases between the germline ends. The CDR3 extends over 13 amino acids. The CDR3 bases are TGTGCCTGGAGTGTACCCTGGAGAACTGAAGCTTTCTTT. Protein sequence: CAWSVPWRTEAFF.

The CDR3 coding sequence is TGTGCCAGCAGCTACGGACAGGCTGCTTCACCCCTCCACTTT. This encodes CASSYGQAASPLHF. V gene TRBV7-2 combines with J gene TRBJ1-6; 7 bases are a match to TRBD1. The V gene's germline CDR1 is SGHTA and CDR2 FQGNSA. V lost 4 bases, J lost 9 bases, and 6 bases stayed unmatched. The CDR3 has 14 residues.

This rearrangement joins TRBV5-5 to TRBJ1-5; TRBD1 might be the D (5 bases). V was clipped by 4 bases and J by 2 bases, with 13 bases between them. The germline CDR1 and CDR2 sequences are SGHKS and YYEKEE (reference sequence). The CDR3 is 15 amino acids. Here the CDR3 reads CASSQNGGGNQPQHF. In DNA form, the CDR3 reads TGTGCCAGCAGCCAAAATGGGGGGGGCAATCAGCCCCAGCATTTT.

V usage is TRBV19 and J usage is TRBJ2-6; 7 nucleotides match TRBD1. This CDR3 is 17 amino acids long. V dropped 5 bases and J dropped 0; count of bases not matched to a gene: 7. Germline V gene data show CDR1 as LNHDA and CDR2 as SQIVND (reference sequence). The CDR3 DNA reads TGTGCCAGTAGTGACCGGGACAGAACCTCTGGGGCCAACGTCCTGACTTTC. Residues: CASSDRDRTSGANVLTF.

The rearrangement links TRBV20-1 to TRBJ1-2; D is unclear. Germline assignment: CDR1 DFQATT and CDR2 SNEGSKA (reference sequence). V shed 3 bases and J shed 7 bases, with 15 bases lying between them. The CDR3 is 13 amino acids. This chain's CDR3 is CSASNTIVSGYTF. CDR3 DNA: TGCAGTGCTAGTAATACGATAGTGAGTGGCTACACCTTC.